The present T cell receptor beta chain was sequenced within a study of Tregs in tolerant kidney transplant recipients. The germline V gene has CDR1 SGHNT and CDR2 YYREEE (reference sequence). The V and J ends lost 0 bases and 0 bases respectively, with 6 bases between them. The CDR3 consists of 14 residues. Study-level points and caveats: Expanding Tregs on activated donor B cells appeared to best identify donor-specific TCRbeta clones. Biological reproducibility was not directly addressed, but technical replication error appeared minimal.

Note on this clone: The antigen remains unidentified.

CD4+CD25+CD127- Tregs, CD4+CD25- non-Tregs, CD4 and CD8 cells were sorted. Sequencing was performed with immunoSEQ multiplex PCR; in TCRdb, only in-frame clones are kept and a portion is missing. In the table there are 240,000 or so clones, 80% to 85% of which are singletons. Sequencing was done on a sample of CD4+ T cells from blood. The clonotype originates from a human donor in good health. This chain links TRBV5-4 with TRBJ1-1; D is unresolved. CDR3 sequence reads: CASSLGLMNTEAFF. The CDR3, as DNA: TGTGCCAGCAGCTTGGGCCTTATGAACACTGAAGCTTTCTTT.